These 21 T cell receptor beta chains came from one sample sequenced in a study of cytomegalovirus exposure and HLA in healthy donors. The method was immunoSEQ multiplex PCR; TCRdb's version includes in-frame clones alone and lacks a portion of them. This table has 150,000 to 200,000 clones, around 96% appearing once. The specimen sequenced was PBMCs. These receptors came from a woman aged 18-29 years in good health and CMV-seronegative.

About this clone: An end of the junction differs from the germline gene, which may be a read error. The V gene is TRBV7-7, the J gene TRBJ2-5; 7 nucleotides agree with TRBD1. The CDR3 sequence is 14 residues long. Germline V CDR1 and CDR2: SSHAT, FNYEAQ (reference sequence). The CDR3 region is CASSLLGQQETQYF. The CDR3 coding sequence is TGTGCTAGCAGCTTATTGGGACAGCAAGAGACCCAGTACTTC.

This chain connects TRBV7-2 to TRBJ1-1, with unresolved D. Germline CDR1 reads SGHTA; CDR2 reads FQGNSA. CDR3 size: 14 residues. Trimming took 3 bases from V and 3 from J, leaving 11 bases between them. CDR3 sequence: CASSFRYSDTEAFF. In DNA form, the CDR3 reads TGTGCCAGCAGCTTCAGGTATTCTGACACTGAAGCTTTCTTT. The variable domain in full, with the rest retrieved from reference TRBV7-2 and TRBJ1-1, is GAGVSQSPSNKVTEKGKDVELRCDPISGHTALYWYRQSLGQGLEFLIYFQGNSAPDKSGLPSDRFSAERTGGSVSTLTIQRTQQEDSAVYLCASSFRYSDTEAFFGQGTRLTVV.

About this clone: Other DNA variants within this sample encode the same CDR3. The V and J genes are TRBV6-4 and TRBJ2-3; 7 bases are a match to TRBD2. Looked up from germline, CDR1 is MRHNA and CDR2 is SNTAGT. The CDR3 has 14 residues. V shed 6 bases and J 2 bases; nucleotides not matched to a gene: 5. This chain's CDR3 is CASSVAGDTDTQYF. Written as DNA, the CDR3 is TGTGCCAGCAGCGTAGCGGGCGACACAGATACGCAGTATTTT.

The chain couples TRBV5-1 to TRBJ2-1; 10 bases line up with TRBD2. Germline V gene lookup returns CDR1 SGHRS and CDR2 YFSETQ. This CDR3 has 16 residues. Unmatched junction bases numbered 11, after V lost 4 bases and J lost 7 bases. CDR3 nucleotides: TGCGCCAGCAGCGCAGGTTTTAGCGGGGGGCCTAATGAGCAGTTCTTC. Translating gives CASSAGFSGGPNEQFF.

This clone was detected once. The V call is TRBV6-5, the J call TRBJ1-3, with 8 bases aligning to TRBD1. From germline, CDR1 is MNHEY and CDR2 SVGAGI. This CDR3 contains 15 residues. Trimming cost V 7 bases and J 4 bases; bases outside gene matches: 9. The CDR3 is CASTGLDRAGNTIYF. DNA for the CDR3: TGTGCCAGCACTGGTTTGGACAGGGCCGGAAACACCATATATTTT.

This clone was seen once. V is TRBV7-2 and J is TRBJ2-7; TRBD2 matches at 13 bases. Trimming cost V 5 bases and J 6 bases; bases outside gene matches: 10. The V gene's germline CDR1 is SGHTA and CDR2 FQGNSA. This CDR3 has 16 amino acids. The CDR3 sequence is CASSRLLAGGRSEQYF. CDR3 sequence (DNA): TGTGCCAGCAGCCGCCTACTAGCGGGGGGGCGTAGCGAGCAGTACTTC.

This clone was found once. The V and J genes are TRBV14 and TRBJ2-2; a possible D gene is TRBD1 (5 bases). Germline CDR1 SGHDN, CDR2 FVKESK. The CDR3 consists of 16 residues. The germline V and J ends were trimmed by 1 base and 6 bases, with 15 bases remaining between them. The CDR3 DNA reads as TGTGCCAGCAGCCAAGTTCGGGCCGCAGGGTCCGGGGAGCTGTTTTTT. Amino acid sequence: CASSQVRAAGSGELFF.

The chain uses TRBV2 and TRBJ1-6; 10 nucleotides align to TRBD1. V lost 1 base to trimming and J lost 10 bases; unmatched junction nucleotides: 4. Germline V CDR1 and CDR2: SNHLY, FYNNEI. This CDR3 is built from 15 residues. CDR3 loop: CASSEVGTGESPLHF. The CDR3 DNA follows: TGTGCCAGCAGTGAAGTGGGGACAGGGGAATCACCCCTCCACTTT.

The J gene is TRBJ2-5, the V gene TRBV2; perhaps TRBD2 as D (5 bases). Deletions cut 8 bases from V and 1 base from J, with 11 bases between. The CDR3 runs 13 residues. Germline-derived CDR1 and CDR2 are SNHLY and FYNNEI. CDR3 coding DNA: TGTGCCAGCTTTCTAGCCGCCCAAGAGACCCAGTACTTC. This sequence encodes CASFLAAQETQYF.

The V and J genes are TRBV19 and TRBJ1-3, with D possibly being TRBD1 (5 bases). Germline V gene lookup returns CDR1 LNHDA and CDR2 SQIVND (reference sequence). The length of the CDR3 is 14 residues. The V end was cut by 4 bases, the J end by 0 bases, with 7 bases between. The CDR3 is CASSTDSSGNTIYF. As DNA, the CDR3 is TGTGCCAGTAGTACCGACAGCTCTGGAAACACCATATATTTT.

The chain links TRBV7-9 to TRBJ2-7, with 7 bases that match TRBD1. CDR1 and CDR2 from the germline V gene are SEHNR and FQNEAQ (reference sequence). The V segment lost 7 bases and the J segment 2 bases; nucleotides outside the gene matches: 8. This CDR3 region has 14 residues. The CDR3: CASTEGATAYEQYF. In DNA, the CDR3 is TGTGCCAGCACCGAGGGGGCAACCGCCTACGAGCAGTACTTC.

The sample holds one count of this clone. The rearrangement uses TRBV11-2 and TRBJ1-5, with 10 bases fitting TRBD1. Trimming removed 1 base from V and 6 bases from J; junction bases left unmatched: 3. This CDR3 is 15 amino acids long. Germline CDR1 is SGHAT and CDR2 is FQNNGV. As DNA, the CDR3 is TGTGCCAGCAGCTTAGGGGACAGGGGCACTCAGCCCCAGCATTTT. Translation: CASSLGDRGTQPQHF. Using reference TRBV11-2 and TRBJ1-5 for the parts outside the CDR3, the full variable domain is EAGVAQSPRYKIIEKRQSVAFWCNPISGHATLYWYQQILGQGPKLLIQFQNNGVVDDSQLPKDRFSAERLKGVDSTLKIQPAKLEDSAVYLCASSLGDRGTQPQHFGDGTRLSIL.

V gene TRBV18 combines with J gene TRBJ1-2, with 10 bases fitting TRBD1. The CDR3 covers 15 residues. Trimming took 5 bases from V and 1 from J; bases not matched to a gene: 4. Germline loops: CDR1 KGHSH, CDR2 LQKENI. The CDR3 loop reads CASSLGTGDNYGYTF. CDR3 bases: TGTGCCAGCTCATTAGGGACAGGGGATAACTATGGCTACACCTTC.

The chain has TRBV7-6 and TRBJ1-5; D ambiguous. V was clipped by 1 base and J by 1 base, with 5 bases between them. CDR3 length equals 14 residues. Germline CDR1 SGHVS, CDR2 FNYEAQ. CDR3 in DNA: TGTGCCAGCAGCTTAGGGGCCAGCAATCAGCCCCAGCATTTT. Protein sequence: CASSLGASNQPQHF.

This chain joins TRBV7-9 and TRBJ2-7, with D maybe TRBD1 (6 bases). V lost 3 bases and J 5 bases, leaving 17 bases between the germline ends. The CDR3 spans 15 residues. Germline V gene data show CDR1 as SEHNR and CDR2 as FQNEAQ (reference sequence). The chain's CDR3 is CASSFSQGYSDEQYF. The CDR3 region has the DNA TGTGCCAGCAGCTTCTCTCAGGGGTATTCTGACGAGCAGTACTTC.

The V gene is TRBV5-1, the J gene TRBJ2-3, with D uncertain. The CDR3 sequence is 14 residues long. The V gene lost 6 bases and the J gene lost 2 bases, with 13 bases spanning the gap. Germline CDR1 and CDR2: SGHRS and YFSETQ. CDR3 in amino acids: CASKLGTATDTQYF. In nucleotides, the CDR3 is TGCGCCAGCAAGCTGGGTACAGCCACAGATACGCAGTATTTT.

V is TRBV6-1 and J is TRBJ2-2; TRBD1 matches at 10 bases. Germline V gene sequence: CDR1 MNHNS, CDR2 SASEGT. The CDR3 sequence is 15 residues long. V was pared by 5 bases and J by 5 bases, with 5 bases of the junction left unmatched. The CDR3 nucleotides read TGTGCCAGCAGTAGACAGGGGGCTTCGACCGGGGAGCTGTTTTTT. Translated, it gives CASSRQGASTGELFF.

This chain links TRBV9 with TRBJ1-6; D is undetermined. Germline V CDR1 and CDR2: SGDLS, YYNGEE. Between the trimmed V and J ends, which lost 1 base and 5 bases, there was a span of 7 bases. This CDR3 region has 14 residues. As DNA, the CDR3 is TGTGCCAGCAGCGTATGGCAGGATAATTCACCCCTCCACTTT. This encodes CASSVWQDNSPLHF.

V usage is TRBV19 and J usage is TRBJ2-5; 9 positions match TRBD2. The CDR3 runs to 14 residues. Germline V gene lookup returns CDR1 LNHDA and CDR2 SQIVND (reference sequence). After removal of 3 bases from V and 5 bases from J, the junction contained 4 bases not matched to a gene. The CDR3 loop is CASSISGGGETQYF. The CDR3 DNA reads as TGTGCCAGTAGTATTAGCGGGGGAGGGGAGACCCAGTACTTC.

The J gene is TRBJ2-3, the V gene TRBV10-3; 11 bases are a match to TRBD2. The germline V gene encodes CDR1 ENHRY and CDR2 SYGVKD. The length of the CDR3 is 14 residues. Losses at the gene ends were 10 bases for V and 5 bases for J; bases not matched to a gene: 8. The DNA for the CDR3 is TGTGCCACCCTATTTGGACTAGCGGGAGATACGCAGTATTTT. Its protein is CATLFGLAGDTQYF.

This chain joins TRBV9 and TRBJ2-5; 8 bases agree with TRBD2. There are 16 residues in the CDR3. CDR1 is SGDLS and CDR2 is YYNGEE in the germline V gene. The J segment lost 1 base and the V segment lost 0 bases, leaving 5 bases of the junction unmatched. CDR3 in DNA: TGTGCCAGCAGCGTAGGGGTAGCGGGGACCCAAGAGACCCAGTACTTC. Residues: CASSVGVAGTQETQYF.